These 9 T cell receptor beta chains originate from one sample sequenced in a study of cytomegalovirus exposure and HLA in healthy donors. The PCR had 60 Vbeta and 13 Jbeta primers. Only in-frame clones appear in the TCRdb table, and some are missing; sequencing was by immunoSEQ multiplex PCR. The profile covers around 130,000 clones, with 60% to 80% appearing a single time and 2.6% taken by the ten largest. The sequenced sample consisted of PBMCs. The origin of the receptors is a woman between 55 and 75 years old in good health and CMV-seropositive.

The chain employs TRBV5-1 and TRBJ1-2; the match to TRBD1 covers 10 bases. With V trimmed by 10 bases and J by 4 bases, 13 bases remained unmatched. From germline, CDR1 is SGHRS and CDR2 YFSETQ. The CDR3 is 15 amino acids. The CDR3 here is CACSAGDRGLYGYTF. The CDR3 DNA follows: TGCGCCTGTTCTGCCGGGGACAGGGGCCTCTATGGCTACACCTTC.

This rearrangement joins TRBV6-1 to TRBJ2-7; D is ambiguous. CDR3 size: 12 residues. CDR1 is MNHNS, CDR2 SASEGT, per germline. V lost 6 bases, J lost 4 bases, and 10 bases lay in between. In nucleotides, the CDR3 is TGTGCCAGCAGGAAGGAGTCGTACGAGCAGTACTTC. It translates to CASRKESYEQYF.

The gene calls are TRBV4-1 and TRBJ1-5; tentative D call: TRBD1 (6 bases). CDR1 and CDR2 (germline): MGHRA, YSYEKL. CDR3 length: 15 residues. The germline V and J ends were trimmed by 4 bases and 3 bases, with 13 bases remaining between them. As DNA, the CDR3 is TGCGCCAGCAGCCGACGGACAGACGACAATCAGCCCCAGCATTTT. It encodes CASSRRTDDNQPQHF.

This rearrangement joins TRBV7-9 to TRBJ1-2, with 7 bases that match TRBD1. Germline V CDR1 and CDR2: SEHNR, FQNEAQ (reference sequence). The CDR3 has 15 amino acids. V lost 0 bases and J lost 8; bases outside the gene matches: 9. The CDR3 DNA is TGTGCCAGCAGCTTAGCGCGAGGACAGGTGAAAGGCTACACCTTC. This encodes CASSLARGQVKGYTF.

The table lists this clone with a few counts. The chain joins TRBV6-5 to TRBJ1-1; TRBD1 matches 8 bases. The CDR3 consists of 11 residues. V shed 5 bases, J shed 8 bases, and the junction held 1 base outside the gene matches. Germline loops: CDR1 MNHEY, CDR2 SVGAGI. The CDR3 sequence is CASSRDREAFF. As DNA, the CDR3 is TGTGCCAGCAGTCGGGACAGGGAAGCTTTCTTT.

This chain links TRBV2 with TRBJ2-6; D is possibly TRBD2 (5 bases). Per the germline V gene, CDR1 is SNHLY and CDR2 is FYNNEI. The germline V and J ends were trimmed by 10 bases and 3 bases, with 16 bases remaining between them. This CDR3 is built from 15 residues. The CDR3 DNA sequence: TGTGCCAACTCCCCTGGTGCGGGTGGGGCCAACGTCCTGACTTTC. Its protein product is CANSPGAGGANVLTF.

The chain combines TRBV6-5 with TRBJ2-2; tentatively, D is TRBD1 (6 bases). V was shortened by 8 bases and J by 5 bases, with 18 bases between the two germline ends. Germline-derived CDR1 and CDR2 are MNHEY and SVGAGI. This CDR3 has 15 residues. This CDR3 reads CASGRGQFATGELFF. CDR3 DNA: TGTGCCAGCGGACGCGGACAGTTCGCTACCGGGGAGCTGTTTTTT.

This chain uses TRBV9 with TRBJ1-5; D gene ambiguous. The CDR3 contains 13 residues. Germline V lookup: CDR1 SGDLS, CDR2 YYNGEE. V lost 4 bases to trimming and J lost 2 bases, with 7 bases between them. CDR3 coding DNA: TGTGCCAGCAGCATAGGAGGCAATCAGCCCCAGCATTTT. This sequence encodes CASSIGGNQPQHF.

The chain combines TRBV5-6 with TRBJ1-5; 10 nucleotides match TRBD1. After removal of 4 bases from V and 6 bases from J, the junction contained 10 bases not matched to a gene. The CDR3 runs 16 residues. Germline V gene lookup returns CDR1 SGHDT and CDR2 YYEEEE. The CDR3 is CASSPRDRGRAQPQHF. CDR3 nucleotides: TGTGCCAGCAGCCCACGGGACAGGGGAAGAGCTCAGCCCCAGCATTTT.